This entry features one TCR beta chain sequence. The sample comes from a study of blood T cell repertoires in COVID-19. Study as a whole: Sources were T cells, B-cell-depleted T cells, or PBMCs; the material itself was cDNA or gDNA.

Clones were sequenced by immunoSEQ multiplex PCR, and TCRdb holds only the in-frame ones, with some missing. The data show 380,000 or so clones, more than 75% seen once. The V end was cut by 3 bases, the J end by 5 bases, with 11 bases between. Germline lookup yields CDR1 LGHDT and CDR2 YNNKEL (reference sequence). This CDR3 is 14 amino acids long. The chain couples TRBV3-1 (or the pseudogene TRBV3-2) to TRBJ1-3, with D tentatively TRBD1 (6 bases). The TCR comes from a human donor with acute or convalescent COVID-19. The donor label of this sample is uncertain. Sequencing was done on a sample of peripheral blood. The CDR3 DNA reads TGTGCCAGCAGCCAGAGGACAGAGAGAAACACCATATATTTT. Its translation is CASSQRTERNTIYF.